The clone carrying this T cell receptor (beta chain) has only a few counts. What it binds is not known. This entry comes from a study of shared clonotypes between healthy human individuals. Study as a whole: Plates per donor: three CD4 naive, three CD4 memory, two CD8 naive, one CD8 memory.

Each subset's genomic DNA was shared equally among a number of immunoSEQ plates. Generated by immunoSEQ multiplex PCR, the TCRdb table keeps only in-frame clones and is missing some. The sample includes some 2.3 million clones, 93% of them seen just once. Caucasian adults residing in Nashville, Tennessee made up all the donors. Study conclusions and caveats: Generation probabilities were higher for clonotypes shared across all four sorted-subset donors than for unshared ones.

Germline values: CDR1 MNHEY, CDR2 SMNVEV (reference sequence). V gave up 5 bases and J gave up 2 bases, with 10 bases separating them. CDR3 length: 14 residues. The chain recombines TRBV27 with TRBJ1-3, with D unresolved. The sequence was obtained from a man in his late teens or twenties in good health. Some clones in this sample may be carry-over from other donors' samples. Sequencing used naive CD4+ T cells from PBMCs. Subset indicated: CD45RA+ positively selected. The CDR3 sequence: CASSDSWTGNTIYF. CDR3 nucleotides: TGTGCCAGCAGTGATAGCTGGACTGGAAACACCATATATTTT.